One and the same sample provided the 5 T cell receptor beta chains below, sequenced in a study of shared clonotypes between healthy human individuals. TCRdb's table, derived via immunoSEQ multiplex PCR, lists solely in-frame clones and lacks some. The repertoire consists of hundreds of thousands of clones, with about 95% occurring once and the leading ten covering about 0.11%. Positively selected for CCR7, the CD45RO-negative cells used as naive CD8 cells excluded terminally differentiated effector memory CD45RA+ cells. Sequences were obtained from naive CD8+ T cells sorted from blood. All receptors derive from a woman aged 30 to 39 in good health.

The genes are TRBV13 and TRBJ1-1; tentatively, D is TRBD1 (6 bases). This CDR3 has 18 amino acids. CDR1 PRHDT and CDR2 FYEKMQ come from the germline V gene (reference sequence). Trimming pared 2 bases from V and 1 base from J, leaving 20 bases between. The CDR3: CASSLRGGWDTENTEAFF. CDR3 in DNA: TGTGCCAGCAGCTTAAGAGGGGGGTGGGACACGGAGAACACTGAAGCTTTCTTT.

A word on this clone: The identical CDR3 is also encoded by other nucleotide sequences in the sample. DNA for the CDR3: TGTGCCAGCAGTGAAGGACTCCTCTACGAGCAGTACTTC. Encoded protein: CASSEGLLYEQYF. The chain joins TRBV2 to TRBJ2-7; D unclear. CDR3 length: 13 residues. Germline V gives CDR1 SNHLY, CDR2 FYNNEI. The V gene lost 1 base and the J gene lost 3 bases, with 7 bases spanning the gap.

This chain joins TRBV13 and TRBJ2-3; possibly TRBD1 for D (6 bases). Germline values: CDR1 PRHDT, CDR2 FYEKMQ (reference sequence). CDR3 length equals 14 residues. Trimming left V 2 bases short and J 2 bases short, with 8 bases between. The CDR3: CASSLWDITDTQYF. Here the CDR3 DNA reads TGTGCCAGCAGCTTATGGGACATCACAGATACGCAGTATTTT. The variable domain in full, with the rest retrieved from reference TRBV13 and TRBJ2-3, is AAGVIQSPRHLIKEKRETATLKCYPIPRHDTVYWYQQGPGQDPQFLISFYEKMQSDKGSIPDRFSAQQFSDYHSELNMSSLELGDSALYFCASSLWDITDTQYFGPGTRLTVL.

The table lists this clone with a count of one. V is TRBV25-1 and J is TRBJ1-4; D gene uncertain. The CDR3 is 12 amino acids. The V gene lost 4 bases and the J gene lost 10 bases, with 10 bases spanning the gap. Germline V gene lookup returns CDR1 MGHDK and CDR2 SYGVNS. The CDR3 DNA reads TGTGCCAGCAGTGTCATCGAAGGAAAACTGTTTTTT. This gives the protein CASSVIEGKLFF.

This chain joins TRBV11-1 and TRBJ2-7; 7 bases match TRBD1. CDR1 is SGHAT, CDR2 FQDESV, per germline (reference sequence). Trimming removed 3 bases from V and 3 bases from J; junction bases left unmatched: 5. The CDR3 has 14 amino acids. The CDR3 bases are TGTGCCAGCAGCTTCTTCGCAGGGGGCTACGAGCAGTACTTC. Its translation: CASSFFAGGYEQYF. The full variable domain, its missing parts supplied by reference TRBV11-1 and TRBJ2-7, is EAEVAQSPRYKITEKSQAVAFWCDPISGHATLYWYRQILGQGPELLVQFQDESVVDDSQLPKDRFSAERLKGVDSTLKIQPAELGDSAMYLCASSFFAGGYEQYFGPGTRLTVT.